This T cell receptor beta chain is from a study of identical twins. Unique molecular identifiers were present on the cDNA, which also gained a universal primer site by template switching. TCRdb re-derived calls from the 5' RACE reads in MiXCR, one entry per CDR3 protein. The data contain roughly 690,000 distinct CDR3 sequences, around 6.1% of them singletons. As regards this clonotype: Its specificity is not known.

Study results and caveats: Potential partial confounding of zero-insertion analyses by invariant MAIT and iNKT cells was noted.

CDR3 length equals 13 residues. CDR1 is SQVTM, CDR2 ANQGSEA, per germline. Deletions cut 1 base from V and 2 bases from J, with 9 bases between. The material sequenced was naive T cells sorted from blood. The clonotype originates from a man younger than 30 in good health. The chain uses TRBV29-1 and TRBJ2-7; tentatively, D is TRBD2 (5 bases). CDR3 in amino acids: CSVEVSGTYEQYF. For the CDR3, the DNA is TGCAGCGTTGAAGTTTCCGGGACCTACGAGCAGTACTTC.